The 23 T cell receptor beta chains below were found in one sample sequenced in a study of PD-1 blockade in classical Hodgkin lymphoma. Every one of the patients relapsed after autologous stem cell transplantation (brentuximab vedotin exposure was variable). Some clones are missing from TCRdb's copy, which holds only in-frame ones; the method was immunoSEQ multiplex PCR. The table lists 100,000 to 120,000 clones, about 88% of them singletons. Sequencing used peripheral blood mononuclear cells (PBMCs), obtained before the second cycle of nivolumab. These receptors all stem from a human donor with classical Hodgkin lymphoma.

As DNA, the CDR3 is TGTGCCAGCTCACCGGGGGGCGCTTCCTACGGCTACACCTTC. It is translated as CASSPGGASYGYTF. The V gene is TRBV18, the J gene TRBJ1-2; D is possibly TRBD1 (6 bases). The CDR3 loop spans 14 amino acids. Trimming pared 3 bases from V and 8 bases from J, leaving 16 bases between. CDR1 and CDR2 (germline): KGHSH, LQKENI.

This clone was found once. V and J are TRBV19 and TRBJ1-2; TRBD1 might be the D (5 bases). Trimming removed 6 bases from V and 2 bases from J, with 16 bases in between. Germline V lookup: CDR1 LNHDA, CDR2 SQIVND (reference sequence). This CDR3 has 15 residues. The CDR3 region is CASRPGTAGNYGYTF. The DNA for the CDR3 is TGTGCCAGTAGGCCCGGGACCGCCGGGAACTATGGCTACACCTTC.

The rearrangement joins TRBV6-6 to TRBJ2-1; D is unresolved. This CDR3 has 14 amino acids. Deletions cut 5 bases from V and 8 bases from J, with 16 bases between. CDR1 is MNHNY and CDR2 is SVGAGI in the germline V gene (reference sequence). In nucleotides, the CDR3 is TGTGCCAGCAGTAGTACTGGTGTTTTCGATGAGCAGTTCTTC. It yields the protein CASSSTGVFDEQFF.

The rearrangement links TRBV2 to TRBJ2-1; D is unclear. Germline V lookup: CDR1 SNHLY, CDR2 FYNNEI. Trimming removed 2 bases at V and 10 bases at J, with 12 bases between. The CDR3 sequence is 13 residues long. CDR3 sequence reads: CASSEYYFLEQFF. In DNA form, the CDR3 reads TGTGCCAGCAGTGAATATTATTTCTTAGAGCAGTTCTTC.

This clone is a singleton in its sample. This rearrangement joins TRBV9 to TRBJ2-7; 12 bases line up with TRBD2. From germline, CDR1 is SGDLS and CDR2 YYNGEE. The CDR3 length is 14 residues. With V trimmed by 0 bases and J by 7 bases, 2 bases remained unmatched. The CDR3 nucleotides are TGTGCCAGCAGCGTAGGTGGACTAGCGGGAGAGCAGTACTTC. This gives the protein CASSVGGLAGEQYF.

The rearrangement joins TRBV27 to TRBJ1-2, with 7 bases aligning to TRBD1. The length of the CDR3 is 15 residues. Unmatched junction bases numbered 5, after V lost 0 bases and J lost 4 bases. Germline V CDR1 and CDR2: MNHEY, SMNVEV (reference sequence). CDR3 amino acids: CASSLSGQLFYGYTF. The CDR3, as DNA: TGTGCCAGCAGTTTATCGGGACAGCTTTTCTATGGCTACACCTTC.

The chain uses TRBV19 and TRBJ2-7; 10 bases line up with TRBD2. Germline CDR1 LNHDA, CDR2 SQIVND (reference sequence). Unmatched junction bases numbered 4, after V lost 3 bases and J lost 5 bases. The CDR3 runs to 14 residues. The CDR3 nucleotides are TGTGCCAGTAGTATTTCTAGCGGGAGTAACGAGCAGTACTTC. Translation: CASSISSGSNEQYF. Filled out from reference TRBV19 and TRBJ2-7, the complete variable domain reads DGGITQSPKYLFRKEGQNVTLSCEQNLNHDAMYWYRQDPGQGLRLIYYSQIVNDFQKGDIAEGYSVSREKKESFPLTVTSAQKNPTAFYLCASSISSGSNEQYFGPGTRLTVT.

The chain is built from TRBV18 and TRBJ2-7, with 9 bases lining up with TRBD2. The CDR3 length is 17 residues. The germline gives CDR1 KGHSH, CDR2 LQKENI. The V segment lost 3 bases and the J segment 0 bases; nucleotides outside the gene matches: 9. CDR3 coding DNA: TGTGCCAGCTCACCCCAGTATAGCGGGAGTGGCTCCTACGAGCAGTACTTC. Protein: CASSPQYSGSGSYEQYF.

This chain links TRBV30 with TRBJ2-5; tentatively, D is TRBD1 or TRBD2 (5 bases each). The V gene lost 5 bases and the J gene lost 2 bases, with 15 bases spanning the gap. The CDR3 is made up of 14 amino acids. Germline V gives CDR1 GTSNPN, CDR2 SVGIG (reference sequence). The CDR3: CAWGRDRTQETQYF. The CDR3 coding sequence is TGTGCCTGGGGCCGGGACCGGACACAAGAGACCCAGTACTTC.

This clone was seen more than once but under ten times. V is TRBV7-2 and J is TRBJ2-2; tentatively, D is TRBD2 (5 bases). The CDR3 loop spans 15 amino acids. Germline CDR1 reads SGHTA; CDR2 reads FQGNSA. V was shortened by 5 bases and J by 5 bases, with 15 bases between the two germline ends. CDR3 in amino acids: CASSLGPWETGELFF. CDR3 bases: TGTGCCAGCAGCCTTGGGCCGTGGGAGACCGGGGAGCTGTTTTTT.

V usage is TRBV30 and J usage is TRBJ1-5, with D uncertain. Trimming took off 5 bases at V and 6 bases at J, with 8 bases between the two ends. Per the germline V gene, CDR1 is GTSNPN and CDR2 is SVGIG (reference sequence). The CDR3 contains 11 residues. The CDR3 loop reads CAWGVVQPQHF. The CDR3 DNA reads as TGTGCCTGGGGGGTTGTTCAGCCCCAGCATTTT.

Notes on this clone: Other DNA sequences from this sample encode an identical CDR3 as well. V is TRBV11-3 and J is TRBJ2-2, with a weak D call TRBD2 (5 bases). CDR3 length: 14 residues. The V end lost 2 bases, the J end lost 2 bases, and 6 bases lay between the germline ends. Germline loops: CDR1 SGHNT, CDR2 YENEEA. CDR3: CASSLRGNTGELFF. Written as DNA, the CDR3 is TGTGCCAGCAGCTTACGGGGAAACACCGGGGAGCTGTTTTTT.

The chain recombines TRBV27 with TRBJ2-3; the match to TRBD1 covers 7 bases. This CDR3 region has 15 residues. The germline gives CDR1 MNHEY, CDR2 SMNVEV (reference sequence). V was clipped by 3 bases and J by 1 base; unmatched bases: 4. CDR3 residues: CASSFGQERTDTQYF. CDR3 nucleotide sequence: TGTGCCAGCAGTTTCGGACAGGAGCGCACAGATACGCAGTATTTT.

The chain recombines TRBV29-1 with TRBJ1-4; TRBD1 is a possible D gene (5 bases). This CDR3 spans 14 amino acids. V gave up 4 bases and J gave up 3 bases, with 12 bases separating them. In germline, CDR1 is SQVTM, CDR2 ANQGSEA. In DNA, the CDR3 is TGCAGCGTTGGGGGGTCAGAAGCTAATGAAAAACTGTTTTTT. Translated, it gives CSVGGSEANEKLFF. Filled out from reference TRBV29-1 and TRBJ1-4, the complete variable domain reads SAVISQKPSRDICQRGTSLTIQCQVDSQVTMMFWYRQQPGQSLTLIATANQGSEATYESGFVIDKFPISRPNLTFSTLTVSNMSPEDSSIYLCSVGGSEANEKLFFGSGTQLSVL.

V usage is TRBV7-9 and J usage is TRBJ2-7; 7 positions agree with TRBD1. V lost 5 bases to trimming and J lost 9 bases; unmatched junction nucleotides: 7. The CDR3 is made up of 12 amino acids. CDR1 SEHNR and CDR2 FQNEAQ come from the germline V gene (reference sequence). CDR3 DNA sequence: TGTGCCAGCAGCCGGGACAGTCCCGCGCAGTACTTC. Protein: CASSRDSPAQYF.

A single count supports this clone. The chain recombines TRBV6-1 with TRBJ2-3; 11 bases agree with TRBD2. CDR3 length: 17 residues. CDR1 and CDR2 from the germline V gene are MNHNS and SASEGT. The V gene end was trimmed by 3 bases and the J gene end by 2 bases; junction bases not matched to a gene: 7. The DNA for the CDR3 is TGTGCCAGCAGTGAGGGGGCTAGCGGGAGGTCCACAGATACGCAGTATTTT. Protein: CASSEGASGRSTDTQYF.

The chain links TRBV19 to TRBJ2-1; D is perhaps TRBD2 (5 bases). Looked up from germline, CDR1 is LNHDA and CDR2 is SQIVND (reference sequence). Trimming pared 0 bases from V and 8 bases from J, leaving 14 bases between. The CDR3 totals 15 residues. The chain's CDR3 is CASSIDRLAGDEQFF. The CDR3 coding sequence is TGTGCCAGTAGTATAGATAGGCTAGCCGGTGATGAGCAGTTCTTC.

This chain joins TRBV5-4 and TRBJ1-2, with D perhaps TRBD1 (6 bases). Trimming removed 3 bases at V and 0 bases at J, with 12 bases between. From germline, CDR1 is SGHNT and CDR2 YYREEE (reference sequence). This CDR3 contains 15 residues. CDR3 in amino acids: CASSSRTATNYGYTF. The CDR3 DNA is TGTGCCAGCAGCTCTCGGACAGCGACTAACTATGGCTACACCTTC.

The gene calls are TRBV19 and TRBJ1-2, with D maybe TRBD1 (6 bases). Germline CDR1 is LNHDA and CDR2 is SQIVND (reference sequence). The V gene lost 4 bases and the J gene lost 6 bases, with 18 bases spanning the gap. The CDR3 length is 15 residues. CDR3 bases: TGTGCCAGTAGTAGCAACCGGGGACACAAAAATGGCTACACCTTC. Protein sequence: CASSSNRGHKNGYTF.

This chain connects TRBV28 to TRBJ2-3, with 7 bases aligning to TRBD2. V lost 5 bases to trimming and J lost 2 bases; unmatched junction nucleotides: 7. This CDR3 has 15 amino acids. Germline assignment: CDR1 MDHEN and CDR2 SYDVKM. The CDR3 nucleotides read TGTGCCAGCAGTCCCCGGGACTACCTCACAGATACGCAGTATTTT. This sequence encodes CASSPRDYLTDTQYF. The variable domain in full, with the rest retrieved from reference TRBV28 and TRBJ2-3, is DVKVTQSSRYLVKRTGEKVFLECVQDMDHENMFWYRQDPGLGLRLIYFSYDVKMKEKGDIPEGYSVSREKKERFSLILESASTNQTSMYLCASSPRDYLTDTQYFGPGTRLTVL.

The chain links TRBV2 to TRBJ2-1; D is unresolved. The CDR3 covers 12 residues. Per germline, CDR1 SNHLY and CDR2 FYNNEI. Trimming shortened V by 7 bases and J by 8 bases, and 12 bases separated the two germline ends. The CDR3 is CASIKQGHEQFF. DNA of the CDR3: TGTGCCAGCATTAAGCAAGGCCATGAGCAGTTCTTC.

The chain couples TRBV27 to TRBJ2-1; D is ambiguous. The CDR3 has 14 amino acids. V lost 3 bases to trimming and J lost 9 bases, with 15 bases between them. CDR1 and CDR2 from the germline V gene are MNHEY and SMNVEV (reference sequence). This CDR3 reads CASSLVRQSGEQFF. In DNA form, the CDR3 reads TGTGCCAGCAGTTTGGTCCGCCAATCGGGTGAGCAGTTCTTC.

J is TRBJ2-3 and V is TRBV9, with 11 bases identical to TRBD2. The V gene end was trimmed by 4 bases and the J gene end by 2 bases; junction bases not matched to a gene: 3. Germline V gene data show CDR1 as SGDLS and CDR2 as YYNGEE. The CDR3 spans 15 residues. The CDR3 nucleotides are TGTGCCAGCAGCATTAGCGGGAGGGCCACAGATACGCAGTATTTT. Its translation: CASSISGRATDTQYF.